This TCR beta chain was sequenced for a study of blood T cell repertoires in COVID-19. Study-level background: From T cells, B-cell-depleted T cells, or PBMCs came the material, which was cDNA or gDNA.

Study processing details: Nucleated cell counts were estimated from reference gene primer amplification. Measured with immunoSEQ multiplex PCR; TCRdb has only the in-frame clones, and not every one. From that table come the V and J calls and clone size; the DNA was used to work out D and trimming. The sample consists of about 45,000 clones, about 80% of them appearing once. CDR3 size: 11 residues. The germline gives CDR1 MGHDK, CDR2 SYGVNS. V dropped 3 bases and J dropped 7 bases, with 4 bases sitting between them. The TCR comes from a human donor in a cohort sampled during active COVID-19. The sequenced sample was peripheral blood. This sequence joins TRBV25-1 and TRBJ1-3; D gene uncertain. The CDR3 spells CASSESNTIYF. Here the CDR3 DNA reads TGTGCCAGCAGTGAGTCGAACACCATATATTTT.